This T cell receptor beta chain emerged from a study of blood T cell repertoires in COVID-19. The V gene end was trimmed by 2 bases and the J gene end by 4 bases; junction bases not matched to a gene: 12. Germline lookup yields CDR1 KGHSH and CDR2 LQKENI. The CDR3 sequence is 17 residues long. Source study methods: Amplification of reference gene primers provided the estimated nucleated cell counts. The protocol was immunoSEQ multiplex PCR, while the TCRdb copy is restricted to in-frame clones and leaves out a portion. That table furnishes V, J and clone size, whereas the DNA furnished D and trimming. The repertoire consists of more than 150,000 clones, with under 90% occurring once and the leading ten covering 5.5% to 7.5%.

The sequenced sample consisted of peripheral blood. The gene calls are TRBV18 and TRBJ1-1, with 8 bases identical to TRBD1. This receptor was obtained from a human donor in a cohort sampled during active COVID-19. The CDR3 DNA reads as TGTGCCAGCTCACCAAGGAGTGACAGGGGCCAGGGCACTGAAGCTTTCTTT. Its translation: CASSPRSDRGQGTEAFF.